The sequence of this TCR beta chain was determined in a study of shared clonotypes between healthy human individuals (dated by TCRdb to about 2020). Study-level background: A few men and two women, aged 18 to 49 years, made up the cohort. Leukapheresis yielded between about 0.9 and 9 billion PBMCs per donor. For each donor, CD4 naive and CD4 memory were each run on three plates, CD8 naive on two plates, and CD8 memory on one plate. Libraries were prepared and TCR repertoires were sequenced by different laboratories using diverse techniques, in order to increase sequencing depth and limit assay-specific biases. The study deeply sequenced blood TCR repertoires of about five healthy adults to estimate repertoire size and the extent of clonotype sharing between individuals.

Overall results and qualifications from the work: The genetic and exposure-history diversity represented was limited by the small number of donors. Sampling was restricted to blood, and TCR repertoires in tissues likely differ from the TCR repertoires found in blood. Approximately 4.8% of naive CD4, 3.5% of naive CD8, roughly 2.4% of memory CD4, and approximately 0.4% of memory CD8 clonotypes were shared across a few donors. Clonotypes shared by all four sorted-subset donors showed higher generation probabilities than non-shared clonotypes. Naive subsets generally had larger estimated clonotype richness than memory subsets did. Pairwise subsampling indicated that sequencing depth was expected to affect the degree of clonotype sharing among donors. Rarefaction of sorted-subset datasets indicated incomplete sequencing despite the large sequencing depth.

The donors were healthy, HIV-negative adults with no recently reported acute infections or vaccinations. Every donor was a Caucasian adult living in Nashville, Tennessee, USA. Magnetic negative selection was used to enrich CD4+ T cells, after which naive cells were positively selected on CD45RA and the negative fraction became the memory subset. Blood was obtained by leukapheresis, after which PBMCs were separated by Ficoll-Histopaque density gradient centrifugation and cryopreserved in liquid nitrogen vapor phase. Purity and quantity of every magnetically sorted T cell population were checked by analytical flow cytometry. From each sorted fraction, genomic DNA was isolated and quantified by UV absorbance on a Nanodrop 2000c. The CDR3 has 12 amino acids, counting the end cysteine and phenylalanine. The read is trimmed to its CDR3 DNA, 36 bases read in frame from base 1. V is shortened by 6 bases, J by 4 bases, and the region joining them spans 9 bases. Reading the germline V gene (reference sequence) gives CDR1 SEHNR and CDR2 FQNEAQ.

Worth noting for this clone: Its specific antigen is unknown. Nothing much larger sits one base from this clone, and base qualities are not available.

Using the deep immunoSEQ assay, multiplex PCR amplified TCR CDR3 regions from genomic DNA. For each cell subset, the extracted genomic DNA was distributed evenly across all wells of several immunoSEQ 96-well plates, and each plate served as one replicate. For sorted subsets, each replicate PCR was loaded with approximately 200 ng genomic DNA, equivalent to approximately 33,000 T cell genomes. The purified libraries were quantified using a Qubit 3.0 fluorometer, sized with a Bioanalyzer 2100, and then quantified again using the KAPA Library Quantification kit. Every immunoSEQ 96-well plate was sequenced on a dedicated single-read 150-cycle Illumina NextSeq 550 flow cell. The paper's data handling went like this. Because only junctional sequences without quality scores were contained in the immunoSEQ output, filtering matching that applied to full-length reads could not be performed. Sequences were annotated with PyIR, a Python wrapper for IgBLAST v1.9, and V/J genes and CDR3 were assigned using IMGT germline references. Reads with weak V/J assignments (E-value above 1e-6), missing CDR3, stop codons, out-of-frame junctions, or ambiguous translated residues were removed. A V3J clonotype was defined by an identical inferred V gene, J gene, and CDR3 amino acid sequence. Percentage overlap between repertoires was computed as shared unique clonotypes divided by the size of the smaller repertoire. Richness of each repertoire was evaluated using RTK rarefaction, the Chao1 estimator, and Recon v2.1 estimates of unobserved clonotypes. OLGA was used to compute generation probabilities for all TCRbeta clonotypes that the gDNA method yielded from several donors. TCRdb obtained this table from immuneACCESS and retained in-frame rearrangements with V and J assigned. These tables miss some clones; where compared with another copy, unresolved V genes account for less than half of the shortfall, and the remainder is unexplained. V, J and clone size are taken as reported in that table, and D and trimming were inferred from the DNA itself. The sample includes 1.6 million or so clones, with over 95% observed a single time. The ten largest clonotypes hold about 1.2% of the sample.

Material for sequencing was naive CD4+ T cells sorted from blood. The intended sense of this specimen's cell subset or site label: CD45RA+ positively selected. The receptor chain draws on TRBV7-9 and TRBJ1-1; the D segment cannot be called with confidence. This clonotype was obtained from a man between 25 and 39 years old in good health. Here is the DNA: TGTGCCAGCAGTCAAAAGGCCACTGAAGCTTTCTTT. It encodes CASSQKATEAFF. With the rest looked up from the reference TRBV7-9 and TRBJ1-1 genes rather than sequenced, the full variable domain is DTGVSQNPRHKITKRGQNVTFRCDPISEHNRLYWYRQTLGQGPEFLTYFQNEAQLEKSRLLSDRFSAERPKGSFSTLEIQRTEQGDSAMYLCASSQKATEAFFGQGTRLTVV.